Listed here is a single TCR beta chain. Its antigen is undetermined. The sample belongs to a study of naive and memory T cell subsets. Whole-study results and caveats: In naive cells, over 95% of TCR sequences were seen only once. Findings for naive and memory subsets could not be checked against ground truth. Especially in CD8 cells, naive repertoires contained a few larger clonotypes, possibly CD45RA-re-expressing memory cells.

Two oligonucleotides, mixed equimolar, formed the beta constant-region primer covering TRBC1 and TRBC2. The ligated cDNA underwent four PCR rounds using SP2 and nested alpha and beta constant-region primers. Ligation attached a single-stranded oligonucleotide with a 12-nucleotide UMI and the SP2 primer to the cDNA 3' end. TCRdb re-analysed the UMI-ligation and nested PCR reads in MiXCR, keeping a single row per CDR3 protein. There are 98,000 or so distinct CDR3 sequences in the sample; about 11% occur only once, and more than 0.11% lies in the top ten. With 6 bases clipped from V and 2 bases from J, the junction kept 11 bases outside the gene matches. The CDR3 covers 18 residues. Germline values: CDR1 MNHEY, CDR2 SVGEGT. Separate alpha and beta amplification began at the second PCR step.

Sample: naive CD4+ T cells from blood. The TCR originated in a human donor in good health. The chain couples TRBV6-2 or TRBV6-3 to TRBJ2-4; 12 bases are a match to TRBD2. Here the CDR3 DNA reads TGTGCCAGCAGGAGTCACCTGACTAGCGGGGGATCCAAAAACATTCAGTACTTC. Its translation is CASRSHLTSGGSKNIQYF.